One and the same sample provided the 28 T cell receptor beta chains below, sequenced in a study of T cell responses to AZD1222 COVID-19 vaccine. Clones were read by immunoSEQ multiplex PCR, and TCRdb kept only the in-frame ones, dropping some. Found here are 95,000 to 130,000 clones, around 88% of them singletons; the top ten hold approximately 10%. This material consisted of peripheral blood, taken on day 0 of AZD1222 vaccination. Source of these receptors: an adult in good health.

The chain links TRBV5-1 to TRBJ2-5; D is undetermined. Trimming removed 0 bases from V and 2 bases from J, with 8 bases in between. The germline gives CDR1 SGHRS, CDR2 YFSETQ. The CDR3 contains 14 residues. CDR3 nucleotides: TGCGCCAGCAGCTTGGAAGGCAGACAAGAGACCCAGTACTTC. It codes for CASSLEGRQETQYF.

This chain connects TRBV9 to TRBJ2-1, with D unclear. The CDR3 runs 14 residues. Per germline, CDR1 SGDLS and CDR2 YYNGEE. With 0 bases removed from V and 5 bases from J, the gap between germline ends came to 9 bases. CDR3 DNA: TGTGCCAGCAGCGTAGTGTCTGGGGACAATGAGCAGTTCTTC. Translated: CASSVVSGDNEQFF.

This chain links TRBV6-2 or TRBV6-3 with TRBJ1-1; D not resolved. This CDR3 spans 12 amino acids. Between the trimmed V and J ends, which lost 5 bases and 3 bases, there was a span of 7 bases. In germline, CDR1 is MNHEY, CDR2 SVGEGT. The CDR3, as DNA: TGTGCCAGCAGTGGACGGGACACTGAAGCTTTCTTT. Protein sequence: CASSGRDTEAFF.

A note on this clone: Germline is not matched at one junction end, which may reflect a read error. The chain is built from TRBV11-2 and TRBJ1-2; 7 bases are shared with TRBD1. Germline V lookup: CDR1 SGHAT, CDR2 FQNNGV. This CDR3 region has 13 residues. The CDR3 DNA follows: TGTGCCAGCACCTTAGACAGGGTGCATGGCTACACCTTC. Its translation: CASTLDRVHGYTF.

A single count supports this clone. This chain links TRBV29-1 with TRBJ2-3; a possible D gene is TRBD2 (5 bases). This CDR3 contains 16 residues. CDR1 SQVTM and CDR2 ANQGSEA come from the germline V gene. Trimming pared 1 base from V and 2 bases from J, leaving 16 bases between. The CDR3 DNA sequence: TGCAGCGTTGAAGTAGGGTCAGGACTCATCACAGATACGCAGTATTTT. It translates to CSVEVGSGLITDTQYF.

The gene calls are TRBV5-4 and TRBJ1-1; 7 bases are shared with TRBD1. Germline CDR1 SGHNT, CDR2 YYREEE (reference sequence). The CDR3 covers 15 residues. Germline trimming cut 5 bases from V and 4 bases from J; bases unmatched to any gene: 11. The CDR3 loop is CASSPPTGLSTEAFF. The DNA of the CDR3 is TGTGCCAGCAGTCCCCCGACAGGGTTGAGCACTGAAGCTTTCTTT.

This chain joins TRBV6-5 and TRBJ2-7; D tentatively reads TRBD1 or TRBD2 (6 bases each). Germline V CDR1 and CDR2: MNHEY, SVGAGI. V was clipped by 9 bases and J by 4 bases, with 19 bases between them. This CDR3 has 14 amino acids. The CDR3 is CASAEGGYLYEQYF. The DNA for the CDR3 is TGTGCCAGTGCCGAGGGGGGCTATCTTTACGAGCAGTACTTC.

The chain combines TRBV19 with TRBJ1-2, with 7 bases matching TRBD1. Trimming at V came to 2 bases and at J to 4 bases, leaving 16 bases not matched to a gene. The CDR3 length is 18 residues. Germline V gene lookup returns CDR1 LNHDA and CDR2 SQIVND (reference sequence). The CDR3 nucleotides are TGTGCCAGTAGTATACCCAATGCCAAGGGGGCAAGTAGCTATGGCTACACCTTC. As protein: CASSIPNAKGASSYGYTF.

The genes are TRBV4-1 and TRBJ1-1; a possible D gene is TRBD1 (5 bases). Per the germline V gene, CDR1 is MGHRA and CDR2 is YSYEKL. The CDR3 length is 17 residues. V was shortened by 3 bases and J by 0 bases, with 17 bases between the two germline ends. The CDR3 sequence: CASSHRDQGPMNTEAFF. The CDR3 DNA is TGCGCCAGCAGCCACCGGGACCAGGGTCCCATGAACACTGAAGCTTTCTTT.

This clone came up a few times. This chain connects TRBV15 to TRBJ2-1, with 10 bases lining up with TRBD1. Germline values: CDR1 LNHNV, CDR2 YYDKDF (reference sequence). The CDR3 spans 15 residues. V trimming: 4 bases; J trimming: 7 bases; junction bases outside the gene matches: 7. CDR3 residues: CATSTGTGVWNEQFF. CDR3 nucleotide sequence: TGTGCCACCAGCACTGGGACAGGGGTTTGGAATGAGCAGTTCTTC.

The chain is built from TRBV6-2 or TRBV6-3 and TRBJ1-5; D gene uncertain. Trimming took 4 bases from V and 2 from J, leaving 12 bases between them. The CDR3 has 15 residues. Germline CDR1 is MNHEY and CDR2 is SVGEGT. DNA of the CDR3: TGTGCCAGCAGTTTTGGCGGCGCTGGCAATCAGCCCCAGCATTTT. This gives the protein CASSFGGAGNQPQHF.

The chain uses TRBV6-2 or TRBV6-3 and TRBJ2-2; weak D call: TRBD1 (6 bases). This CDR3 is 17 amino acids long. V lost 0 bases and J 0 bases, leaving 11 bases between the germline ends. Germline V gene lookup returns CDR1 MNHEY and CDR2 SVGEGT. The CDR3 region is CASSYSNRAANTGELFF. The CDR3 DNA reads as TGTGCCAGCAGTTACTCTAACAGGGCGGCGAACACCGGGGAGCTGTTTTTT.

This chain links TRBV5-4 with TRBJ2-4, with D perhaps matching TRBD1 (6 bases). The V gene lost 4 bases and the J gene lost 0 bases, with 11 bases spanning the gap. The CDR3 has 15 residues. The germline V gene encodes CDR1 SGHNT and CDR2 YYREEE (reference sequence). DNA for the CDR3: TGTGCCAGCAGCATGCGACAGGAAGCCAAAAACATTCAGTACTTC. It codes for CASSMRQEAKNIQYF.

This rearrangement joins TRBV7-2 to TRBJ2-5; 10 nucleotides agree with TRBD2. CDR3 length equals 15 residues. Germline V gene lookup returns CDR1 SGHTA and CDR2 FQGNSA. The ends lost 7 bases at V and 6 bases at J; junction bases unmatched: 11. The CDR3 DNA reads as TGTGCCAGCACACTAGGGCTAGCGGGAGCTAAGACCCAGTACTTC. It specifies CASTLGLAGAKTQYF.

The chain uses TRBV27 and TRBJ1-5; TRBD1 is a possible D gene (6 bases). V was shortened by 2 bases and J by 0 bases, with 26 bases between the two germline ends. Germline V CDR1 and CDR2: MNHEY, SMNVEV (reference sequence). The CDR3 spans 21 residues. As DNA, the CDR3 is TGTGCCAGCAGTTTAGGACAGCCCCACTACCGCCCTCAAATTAGCAATCAGCCCCAGCATTTT. Amino acid sequence: CASSLGQPHYRPQISNQPQHF.

This clone was seen once. The rearrangement joins TRBV5-6 to TRBJ2-3, with D perhaps matching TRBD1 (6 bases). Germline CDR1 is SGHDT and CDR2 is YYEEEE. The CDR3 loop spans 12 amino acids. Trimming pared 3 bases from V and 7 bases from J, leaving 9 bases between. The CDR3: CASSSGTHTQYF. The CDR3 DNA reads as TGTGCCAGCAGCTCAGGGACACATACGCAGTATTTT.

The chain joins TRBV10-2 to TRBJ1-3; tentatively, D is TRBD1 (6 bases). Trimming shortened V by 10 bases and J by 4 bases, and 11 bases separated the two germline ends. Germline V gives CDR1 WSHSY, CDR2 SAAADI. This CDR3 has 12 residues. CDR3: CATQGYGNTIYF. In DNA, the CDR3 is TGCGCCACACAGGGTTACGGAAACACCATATATTTT.

This clone was picked up one time. This sequence joins TRBV7-8 and TRBJ1-5, with a tentative D call TRBD1 (6 bases). Germline loops: CDR1 SGHVS, CDR2 FQNEAQ. Trimming took off 1 base at V and 5 bases at J, with 18 bases between the two ends. There are 17 residues in the CDR3. The CDR3 nucleotides read TGTGCCAGCAGCTTAGTTAGGACAGTAGGCTATCATCAGCCCCAGCATTTT. It yields the protein CASSLVRTVGYHQPQHF.

The rearrangement joins TRBV7-3 to TRBJ2-7, with TRBD1 matching over 7 bases. Germline V gene data show CDR1 as SGHTA and CDR2 as FQGTGA. J was trimmed by 4 bases and V by 5 bases; bases with no gene match: 5. This CDR3 comprises 13 residues. The CDR3 region has the DNA TGTGCCAGCAGCCCCGCGACAGGGTACGAGCAGTACTTC. It yields the protein CASSPATGYEQYF.

The chain uses TRBV7-8 and TRBJ2-3; TRBD2 agrees at 12 bases. The V gene end was trimmed by 5 bases and the J gene end by 0 bases; junction bases not matched to a gene: 6. Per the germline V gene, CDR1 is SGHVS and CDR2 is FQNEAQ. This CDR3 is 17 amino acids long. CDR3 amino acids: CASSHGTSGPSTDTQYF. CDR3 bases: TGTGCCAGCAGCCACGGGACTAGCGGGCCTAGCACAGATACGCAGTATTTT.

The J gene is TRBJ2-7, the V gene TRBV6-5, with a possible D match to TRBD2 (6 bases). This CDR3 comprises 15 residues. Germline V gene data show CDR1 as MNHEY and CDR2 as SVGAGI. V lost 2 bases and J 2 bases, leaving 13 bases between the germline ends. The CDR3 reads CASSYGGSGPYEQYF. CDR3 sequence (DNA): TGTGCCAGCAGTTACGGGGGGAGTGGACCCTACGAGCAGTACTTC.

The chain employs TRBV7-8 and TRBJ1-2, with D unresolved. The V gene's germline CDR1 is SGHVS and CDR2 FQNEAQ. The CDR3 spans 12 residues. Trimming took off 5 bases at V and 4 bases at J, with 8 bases between the two ends. CDR3 loop: CASSPDFYGYTF. For the CDR3, the DNA is TGTGCCAGCAGCCCAGACTTCTATGGCTACACCTTC.

This chain uses TRBV6-4 with TRBJ1-2; D remains ambiguous. The CDR3 sequence is 12 residues long. Trimming stripped 6 bases from V and 8 bases from J, with 13 bases between. Germline V gives CDR1 MRHNA, CDR2 SNTAGT. The CDR3, as DNA: TGTGCCAGCAGCCCGGGCTCGGGGGGCTACACCTTC. It encodes CASSPGSGGYTF.

The gene calls are TRBV6-1 and TRBJ2-7; D remains ambiguous. From germline, CDR1 is MNHNS and CDR2 SASEGT. V shed 2 bases and J shed 2 bases, with 13 bases lying between them. The CDR3 is 15 amino acids. The DNA of the CDR3 is TGTGCCAGCAGTGAACAGATGGGATTGCCCTACGAGCAGTACTTC. The encoded protein is CASSEQMGLPYEQYF.

This chain uses TRBV7-2 with TRBJ1-6; weak D call: TRBD1 (5 bases). Germline loops: CDR1 SGHTA, CDR2 FQGNSA. V dropped 1 base and J dropped 7 bases, with 14 bases sitting between them. The CDR3 length is 16 residues. CDR3 sequence: CASSLEFRGNNSPLHF. CDR3 in DNA: TGTGCCAGCAGCTTAGAGTTTAGGGGAAACAATTCACCCCTCCACTTT.

The J gene is TRBJ1-3, the V gene TRBV28; D is unresolved. V dropped 7 bases and J dropped 0 bases, with 13 bases sitting between them. The length of the CDR3 is 15 residues. Per germline, CDR1 MDHEN and CDR2 SYDVKM. The CDR3 nucleotides are TGTGCCAGCAACAACGGCCACAACTCTGGAAACACCATATATTTT. Its translation: CASNNGHNSGNTIYF. Complete variable domain (other parts from reference TRBV28 and TRBJ1-3): DVKVTQSSRYLVKRTGEKVFLECVQDMDHENMFWYRQDPGLGLRLIYFSYDVKMKEKGDIPEGYSVSREKKERFSLILESASTNQTSMYLCASNNGHNSGNTIYFGEGSWLTVV.

The V gene is TRBV28, the J gene TRBJ1-1; TRBD1 might be the D (6 bases). This CDR3 contains 14 residues. Per germline, CDR1 MDHEN and CDR2 SYDVKM. The V gene lost 3 bases and the J gene lost 5 bases, with 13 bases spanning the gap. DNA for the CDR3: TGTGCCAGCAGTTTCATTCAGGGGATTACTGAAGCTTTCTTT. This encodes CASSFIQGITEAFF.

The chain combines TRBV19 with TRBJ1-1, with D tentatively TRBD1 (5 bases). V lost 9 bases and J lost 1, with 21 bases in between. Germline V gene lookup returns CDR1 LNHDA and CDR2 SQIVND (reference sequence). The CDR3 consists of 16 residues. The CDR3 protein is CASRAQGEIGNTEAFF. Written as DNA, the CDR3 is TGTGCCAGCAGAGCCCAAGGGGAAATAGGGAACACTGAAGCTTTCTTT.